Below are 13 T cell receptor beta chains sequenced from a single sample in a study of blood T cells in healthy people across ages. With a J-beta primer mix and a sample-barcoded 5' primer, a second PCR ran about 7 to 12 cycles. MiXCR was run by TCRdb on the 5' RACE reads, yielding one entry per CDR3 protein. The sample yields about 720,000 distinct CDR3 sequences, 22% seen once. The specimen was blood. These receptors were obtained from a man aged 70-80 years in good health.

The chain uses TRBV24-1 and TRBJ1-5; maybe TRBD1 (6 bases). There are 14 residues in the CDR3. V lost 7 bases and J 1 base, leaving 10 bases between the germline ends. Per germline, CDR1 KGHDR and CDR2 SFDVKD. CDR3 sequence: CATSPGDSNQPQHF. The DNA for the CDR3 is TGTGCCACCAGCCCAGGGGACAGCAATCAGCCCCAGCATTTT.

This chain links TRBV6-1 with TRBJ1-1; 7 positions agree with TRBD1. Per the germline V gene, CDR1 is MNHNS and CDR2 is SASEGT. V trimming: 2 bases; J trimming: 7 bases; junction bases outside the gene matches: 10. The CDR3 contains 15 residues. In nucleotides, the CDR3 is TGTGCCAGCAGTGAACCCGGACAGGCTACCGTTGAAGCTTTCTTT. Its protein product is CASSEPGQATVEAFF.

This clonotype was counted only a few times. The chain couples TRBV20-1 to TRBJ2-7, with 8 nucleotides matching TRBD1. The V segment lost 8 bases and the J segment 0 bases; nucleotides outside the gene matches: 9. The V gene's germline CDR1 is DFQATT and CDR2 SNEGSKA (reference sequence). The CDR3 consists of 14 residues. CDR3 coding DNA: TGCAGTCTGGTTCGACAGGGGCACTCCTACGAGCAGTACTTC. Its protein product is CSLVRQGHSYEQYF.

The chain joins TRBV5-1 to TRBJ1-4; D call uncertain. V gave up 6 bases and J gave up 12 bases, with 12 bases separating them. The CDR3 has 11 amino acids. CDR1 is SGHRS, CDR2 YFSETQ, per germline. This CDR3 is CASKLDEELFF. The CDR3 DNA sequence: TGCGCCAGCAAGCTTGACGAAGAACTGTTTTTT.

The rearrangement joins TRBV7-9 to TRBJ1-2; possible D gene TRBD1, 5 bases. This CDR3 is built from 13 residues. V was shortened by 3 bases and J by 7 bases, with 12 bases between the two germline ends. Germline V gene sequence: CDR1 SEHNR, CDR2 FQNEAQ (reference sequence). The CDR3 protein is CASSLAGMGGYTF. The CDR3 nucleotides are TGTGCCAGCAGCTTGGCAGGGATGGGTGGCTACACCTTC.

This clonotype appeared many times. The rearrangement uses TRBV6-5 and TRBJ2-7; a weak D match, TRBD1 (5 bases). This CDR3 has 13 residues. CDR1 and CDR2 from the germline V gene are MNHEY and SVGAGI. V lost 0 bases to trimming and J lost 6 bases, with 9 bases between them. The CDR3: CASSYSQGLEQYV. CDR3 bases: TGTGCCAGCAGTTACTCTCAGGGCCTCGAGCAGTACGTC.

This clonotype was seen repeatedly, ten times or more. The CDR3 spells CASSRRTSGTYNEQFF. The CDR3 bases are TGCGCCAGCAGCCGCAGGACTAGCGGGACTTACAATGAGCAGTTCTTC. The chain is built from TRBV4-3 and TRBJ2-1, with 12 bases aligning to TRBD2. V was pared by 4 bases and J by 4 bases, with 5 bases of the junction left unmatched. Per germline, CDR1 LGHNA and CDR2 YSLEER. CDR3 length: 16 residues.

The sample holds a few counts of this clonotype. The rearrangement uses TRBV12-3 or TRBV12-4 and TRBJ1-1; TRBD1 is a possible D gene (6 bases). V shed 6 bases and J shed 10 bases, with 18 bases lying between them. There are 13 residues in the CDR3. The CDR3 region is CASRQQGEGGAFF. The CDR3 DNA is TGTGCCAGCAGACAACAGGGAGAGGGGGGAGCTTTCTTT.

The CDR3 nucleotides are TGTGCCAGCCGCACATGGCGGGGTGGCACTGAAGCTTTCTTT. It specifies CASRTWRGGTEAFF. This chain connects TRBV12-3 or TRBV12-4 to TRBJ1-1; D is unresolved. The CDR3 spans 14 residues. V was cut by 8 bases and J by 4 bases, with 17 bases left in between.

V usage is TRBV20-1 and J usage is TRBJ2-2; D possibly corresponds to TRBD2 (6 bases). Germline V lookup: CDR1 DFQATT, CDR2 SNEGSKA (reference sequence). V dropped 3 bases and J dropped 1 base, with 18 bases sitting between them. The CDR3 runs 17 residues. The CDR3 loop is CSASIPLPAGNTGELFF. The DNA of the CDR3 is TGCAGTGCTAGTATCCCATTACCAGCGGGGAACACCGGGGAGCTGTTTTTT.

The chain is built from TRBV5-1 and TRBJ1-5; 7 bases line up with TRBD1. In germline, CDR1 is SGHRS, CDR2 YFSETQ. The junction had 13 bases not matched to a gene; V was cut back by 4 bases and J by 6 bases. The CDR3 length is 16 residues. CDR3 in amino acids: CASSQGGPGSGQPQHF. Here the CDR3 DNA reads TGCGCCAGCAGCCAGGGGGGCCCGGGTTCAGGTCAGCCCCAGCATTTT.

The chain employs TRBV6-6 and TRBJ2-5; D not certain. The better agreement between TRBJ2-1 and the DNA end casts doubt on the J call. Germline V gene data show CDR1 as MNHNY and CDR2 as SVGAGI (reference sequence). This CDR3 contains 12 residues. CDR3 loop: CASSFSSSEQFF. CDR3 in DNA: TGTGCCAGCAGTTTCAGCTCAAGCGAGCAGTTCTTC.

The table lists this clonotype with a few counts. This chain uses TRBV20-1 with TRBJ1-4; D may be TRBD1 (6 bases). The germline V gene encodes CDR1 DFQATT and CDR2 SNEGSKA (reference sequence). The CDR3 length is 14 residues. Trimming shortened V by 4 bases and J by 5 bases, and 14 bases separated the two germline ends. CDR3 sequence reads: CSATAGGPNEKLFF. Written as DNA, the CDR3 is TGCAGTGCTACGGCGGGGGGCCCCAATGAAAAACTGTTTTTT.